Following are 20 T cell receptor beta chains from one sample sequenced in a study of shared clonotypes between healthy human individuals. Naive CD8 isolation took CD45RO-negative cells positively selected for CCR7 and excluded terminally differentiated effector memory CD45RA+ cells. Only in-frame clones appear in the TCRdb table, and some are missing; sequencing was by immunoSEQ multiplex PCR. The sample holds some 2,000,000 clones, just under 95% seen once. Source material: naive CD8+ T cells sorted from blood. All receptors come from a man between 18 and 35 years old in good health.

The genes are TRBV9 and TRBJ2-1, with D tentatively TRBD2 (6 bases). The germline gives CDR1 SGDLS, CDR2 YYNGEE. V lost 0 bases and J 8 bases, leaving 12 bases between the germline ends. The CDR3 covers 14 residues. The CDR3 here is CASSVARGEDEQFF. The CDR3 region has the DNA TGTGCCAGCAGCGTAGCTCGAGGGGAGGATGAGCAGTTCTTC.

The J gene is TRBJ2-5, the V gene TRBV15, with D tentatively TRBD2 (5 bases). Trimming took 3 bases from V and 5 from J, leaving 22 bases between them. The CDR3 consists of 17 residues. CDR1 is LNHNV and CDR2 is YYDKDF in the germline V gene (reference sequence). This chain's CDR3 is CATSSPWEGRGFETQYF. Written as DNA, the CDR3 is TGTGCCACCAGCAGTCCCTGGGAAGGGAGAGGGTTCGAGACCCAGTACTTC.

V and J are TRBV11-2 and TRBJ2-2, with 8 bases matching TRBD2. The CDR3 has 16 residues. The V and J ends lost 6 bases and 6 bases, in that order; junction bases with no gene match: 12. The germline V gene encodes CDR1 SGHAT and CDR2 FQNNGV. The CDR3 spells CASSPARGRTAGELFF. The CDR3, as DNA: TGTGCCAGCAGTCCGGCGCGCGGGAGGACCGCCGGGGAGCTGTTTTTT.

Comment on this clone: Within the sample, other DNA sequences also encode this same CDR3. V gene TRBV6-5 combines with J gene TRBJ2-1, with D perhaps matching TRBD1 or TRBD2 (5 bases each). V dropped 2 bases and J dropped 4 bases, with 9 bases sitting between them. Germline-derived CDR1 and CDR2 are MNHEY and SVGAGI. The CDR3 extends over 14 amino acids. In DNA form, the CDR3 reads TGTGCCAGCAGTTACCGCGAGGGGTACAATGAGCAGTTCTTC. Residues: CASSYREGYNEQFF.

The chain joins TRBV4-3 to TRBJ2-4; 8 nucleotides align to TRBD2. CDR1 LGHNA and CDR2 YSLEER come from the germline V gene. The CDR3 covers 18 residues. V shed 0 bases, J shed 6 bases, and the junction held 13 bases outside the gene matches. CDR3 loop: CASSQDQLAEGTANIQYF. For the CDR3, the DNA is TGCGCCAGCAGCCAAGATCAACTAGCGGAGGGAACCGCAAACATTCAGTACTTC.

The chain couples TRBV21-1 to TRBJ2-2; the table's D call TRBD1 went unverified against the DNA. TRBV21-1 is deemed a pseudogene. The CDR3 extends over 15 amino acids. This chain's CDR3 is CASSPRQADTGELFF. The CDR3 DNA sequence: TGTGCCAGCAGCCCACGACAGGCCGACACCGGGGAGCTGTTTTTT.

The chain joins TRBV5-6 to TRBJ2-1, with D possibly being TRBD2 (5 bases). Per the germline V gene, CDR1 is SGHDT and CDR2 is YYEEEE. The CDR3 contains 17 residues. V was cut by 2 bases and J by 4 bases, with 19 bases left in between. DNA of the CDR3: TGTGCCAGCAGCTTCCCCTTGAGGGAGAACCTTTACAATGAGCAGTTCTTC. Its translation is CASSFPLRENLYNEQFF.

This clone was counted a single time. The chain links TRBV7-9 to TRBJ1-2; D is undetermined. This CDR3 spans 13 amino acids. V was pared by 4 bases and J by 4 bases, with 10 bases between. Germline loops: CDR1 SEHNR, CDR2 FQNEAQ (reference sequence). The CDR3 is CASSYTESYGYTF. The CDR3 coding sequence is TGTGCCAGCAGCTATACAGAGAGCTATGGCTACACCTTC.

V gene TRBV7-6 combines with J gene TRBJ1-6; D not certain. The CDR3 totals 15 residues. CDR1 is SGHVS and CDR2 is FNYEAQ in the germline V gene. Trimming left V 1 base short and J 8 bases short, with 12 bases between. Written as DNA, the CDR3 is TGTGCCAGCAGCTTAGGAGGTTATGGTGATTCACCCCTCCACTTT. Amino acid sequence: CASSLGGYGDSPLHF.

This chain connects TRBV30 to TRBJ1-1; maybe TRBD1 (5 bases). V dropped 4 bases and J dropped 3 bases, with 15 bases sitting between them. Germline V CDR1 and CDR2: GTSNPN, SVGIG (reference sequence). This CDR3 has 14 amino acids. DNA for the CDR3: TGTGCCTGGATGGACGGCCCGGGGGACACTGAAGCTTTCTTT. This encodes CAWMDGPGDTEAFF. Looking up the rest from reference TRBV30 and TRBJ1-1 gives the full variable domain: SQTIHQWPATLVQPVGSPLSLECTVEGTSNPNLYWYRQAAGRGLQLLFYSVGIGQISSEVPQNLSASRPQDRQFILSSKKLLLSDSGFYLCAWMDGPGDTEAFFGQGTRLTVV.

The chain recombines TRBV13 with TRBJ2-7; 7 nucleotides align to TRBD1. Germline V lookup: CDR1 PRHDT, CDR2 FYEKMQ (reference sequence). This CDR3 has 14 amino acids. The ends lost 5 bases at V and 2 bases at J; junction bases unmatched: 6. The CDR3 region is CASSVGDSPYEQYF. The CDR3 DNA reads TGTGCCAGCAGCGTCGGGGACAGCCCCTACGAGCAGTACTTC.

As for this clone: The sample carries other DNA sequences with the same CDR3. The CDR3 here is CASSLGGAYYGYTF. DNA of the CDR3: TGTGCCAGCAGCTTAGGGGGAGCTTACTATGGCTACACCTTC. V is TRBV7-9 and J is TRBJ1-2; D gene ambiguous. The CDR3 has 14 residues. V shed 1 base and J shed 3 bases, with 9 bases lying between them. CDR1 is SEHNR, CDR2 FQNEAQ, per germline (reference sequence).

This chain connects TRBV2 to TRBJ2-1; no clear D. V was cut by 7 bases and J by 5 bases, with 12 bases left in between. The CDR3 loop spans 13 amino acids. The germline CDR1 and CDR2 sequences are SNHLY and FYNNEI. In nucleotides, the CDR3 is TGTGCCAGCATTGGGTTTGACGACAATGAGCAGTTCTTC. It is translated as CASIGFDDNEQFF.

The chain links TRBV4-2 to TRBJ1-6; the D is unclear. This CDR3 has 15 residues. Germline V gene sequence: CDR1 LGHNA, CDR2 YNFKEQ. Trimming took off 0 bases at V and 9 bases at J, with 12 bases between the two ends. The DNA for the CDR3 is TGTGCCAGCAGCCAAGATATGGGAAGCGCTTCACCCCTCCACTTT. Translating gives CASSQDMGSASPLHF.

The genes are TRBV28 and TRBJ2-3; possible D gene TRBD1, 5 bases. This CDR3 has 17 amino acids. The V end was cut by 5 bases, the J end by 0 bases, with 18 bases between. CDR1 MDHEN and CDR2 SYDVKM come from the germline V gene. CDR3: CASSPLGETYSTDTQYF. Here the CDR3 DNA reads TGTGCCAGCAGTCCCCTAGGGGAAACCTATAGCACAGATACGCAGTATTTT.

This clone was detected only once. CDR3 sequence: CAPGAVSEQYF. CDR3 bases: TGTGCCCCTGGGGCAGTCAGCGAGCAGTACTTC. J is TRBJ2-7 and V is TRBV25-1; the D gene is possibly TRBD1 (5 bases). The germline V gene has CDR1 MGHDK and CDR2 SYGVNS. V gave up 11 bases and J gave up 6 bases, with 14 bases separating them. CDR3 length equals 11 residues.

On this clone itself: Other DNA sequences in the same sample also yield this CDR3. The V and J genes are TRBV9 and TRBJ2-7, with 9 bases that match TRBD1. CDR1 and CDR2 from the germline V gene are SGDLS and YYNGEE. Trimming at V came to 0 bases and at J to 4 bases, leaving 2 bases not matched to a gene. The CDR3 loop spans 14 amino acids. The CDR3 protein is CASSVAGQGYEQYF. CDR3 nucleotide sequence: TGTGCCAGCAGCGTAGCGGGACAGGGATACGAGCAGTACTTC.

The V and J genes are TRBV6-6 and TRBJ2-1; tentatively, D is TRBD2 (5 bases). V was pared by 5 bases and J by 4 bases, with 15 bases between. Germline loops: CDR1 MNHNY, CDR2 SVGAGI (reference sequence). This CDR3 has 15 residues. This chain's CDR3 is CASSGGGTLYNEQFF. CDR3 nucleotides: TGTGCCAGCAGTGGAGGAGGAACACTATACAATGAGCAGTTCTTC.

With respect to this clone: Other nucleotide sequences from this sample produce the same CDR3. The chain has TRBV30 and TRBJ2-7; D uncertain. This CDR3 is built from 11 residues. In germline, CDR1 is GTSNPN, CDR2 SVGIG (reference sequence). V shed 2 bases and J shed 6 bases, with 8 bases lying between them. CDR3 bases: TGTGCCTGGAGTATTGGATCCGAGCAGTACTTC. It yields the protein CAWSIGSEQYF. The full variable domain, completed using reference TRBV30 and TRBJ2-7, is SQTIHQWPATLVQPVGSPLSLECTVEGTSNPNLYWYRQAAGRGLQLLFYSVGIGQISSEVPQNLSASRPQDRQFILSSKKLLLSDSGFYLCAWSIGSEQYFGPGTRLTVT.

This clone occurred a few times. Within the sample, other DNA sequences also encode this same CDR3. The CDR3 protein is CAISEGQGNYGYTF. In nucleotides, the CDR3 is TGTGCCATCAGTGAGGGTCAGGGGAACTATGGCTACACCTTC. This chain links TRBV10-3 with TRBJ1-2; a weak D match, TRBD1 (6 bases). Germline CDR1 reads ENHRY; CDR2 reads SYGVKD. The germline V and J ends were trimmed by 2 bases and 2 bases, with 9 bases remaining between them. There are 14 residues in the CDR3.